A single sample gave rise to the 2 T cell receptor beta chains below, sequenced in a study of cytomegalovirus exposure and HLA in healthy donors (dated by TCRdb to about 2017). Preparation of the library involved the immunoSEQ multiplex PCR assay. A mixture of 60 forward primers for TCR Vbeta segments and 13 reverse primers for TCR Jbeta segments was used in the multiplex PCR. The source is immuneACCESS, and TCRdb retained only in-frame sequences with V and J called. Part of the clones is not carried over; for the studies checked, unresolved V genes explain less than half of this, and the remainder is unexplained. For this sample the table gives under 150,000 clones, of which approximately 80% were detected only once. 2.5% of the sample is held by the ten biggest clonotypes. Sample: PBMCs. Every receptor here comes from a male donor in good health and CMV-seronegative.

The V gene is TRBV7-9, the J gene TRBJ1-1; D remains ambiguous. The germline gives CDR1 SEHNR, CDR2 FQNEAQ (reference sequence). CDR3 length: 15 amino acids. V was pared by 2 bases and J by 4 bases, with 14 bases between. In DNA, the CDR3 is TGTGCCAGCAGCTTAATGTTAGGTCCGGGCACTGAAGCTTTCTTT. Protein sequence: CASSLMLGPGTEAFF.

The chain has TRBV9 and TRBJ2-3; TRBD2 aligns across 12 bases. In germline, CDR1 is SGDLS, CDR2 YYNGEE. This CDR3 is built from 18 residues. V dropped 1 base and J dropped 2; count of bases not matched to a gene: 8. The DNA for the CDR3 is TGTGCCAGCAGCGTATTCGATGGGACTAGCGGGTTCACAGATACGCAGTATTTT. It translates to CASSVFDGTSGFTDTQYF.